These T cell receptor beta chains were read from a single sample in a study of blood T cell repertoires in COVID-19. Produced via immunoSEQ multiplex PCR; TCRdb's table is partial and in-frame only. The sample has 150,000 to 200,000 clones, roughly 88% seen once. The sample was peripheral blood. These receptors were taken from a woman aged 40-49 years with COVID-19, enrolled during active disease. CDR3s include the opening cysteine and the closing phenylalanine or tryptophan. The order of the fields is clone size, V gene, D gene, J gene, CDR3 protein, CDR3 DNA. A D gene is named only where the DNA matches it firmly. Rows give clone size only sometimes, using once, few, many, or a class for an expanded clone.

clone size: -; V gene: TRBV7-6; D gene: -; J gene: TRBJ1-1; CDR3 protein: CASSLGGGARTFF; CDR3 DNA: TGTGCCAGCAGCTTAGGGGGCGGGGCCAGGACTTTCTTT
clone size: -; V gene: TRBV10-3; D gene: TRBD2; J gene: TRBJ2-7; CDR3 protein: CAIRPPGLAGENEQYF; CDR3 DNA: TGTGCCATCAGGCCACCGGGACTAGCGGGAGAGAACGAGCAGTACTTC
clone size: -; V gene: TRBV12-3/TRBV12-4; D gene: -; J gene: TRBJ1-2; CDR3 protein: CASSPGRGGYTF; CDR3 DNA: TGTGCCAGCAGTCCCGGGAGGGGTGGCTACACCTTC
clone size: -; V gene: TRBV28; D gene: -; J gene: TRBJ1-6; CDR3 protein: CASLGDIRNSPLHF; CDR3 DNA: TGTGCCAGCTTGGGTGACATTCGGAATTCACCCCTCCACTTT
clone size: -; V gene: TRBV16; D gene: -; J gene: TRBJ1-5; CDR3 protein: CASSQSSSNQPQHF; CDR3 DNA: TGTGCCAGCAGCCAATCTTCGAGCAATCAGCCCCAGCATTTT
clone size: -; V gene: TRBV7-2; D gene: -; J gene: TRBJ1-2; CDR3 protein: CASSLGTPGSYGYTF; CDR3 DNA: TGTGCCAGCAGCTTAGGTACTCCGGGAAGCTATGGCTACACCTTC
clone size: -; V gene: TRBV18; D gene: TRBD1; J gene: TRBJ1-5; CDR3 protein: CASSPREGANQPQHF; CDR3 DNA: TGTGCCAGCTCACCCCGGGAGGGGGCAAATCAGCCCCAGCATTTT
clone size: -; V gene: TRBV5-1; D gene: TRBD2; J gene: TRBJ2-1; CDR3 protein: CASSLAGGLASYNEQFF; CDR3 DNA: TGCGCCAGCAGCTTGGCCGGGGGACTAGCGAGCTACAATGAGCAGTTCTTC
clone size: -; V gene: TRBV28; D gene: TRBD1; J gene: TRBJ1-6; CDR3 protein: CASSLPTGNSPLHF; CDR3 DNA: TGTGCCAGCAGTTTACCGACAGGGAATTCACCCCTCCACTTT
clone size: few; V gene: TRBV29-1; D gene: TRBD1; J gene: TRBJ2-1; CDR3 protein: CSAYQYRQGSSYNEQFF; CDR3 DNA: TGCAGCGCTTACCAATACCGACAGGGGTCGTCCTACAATGAGCAGTTCTTC
clone size: -; V gene: TRBV29-1; D gene: -; J gene: TRBJ2-1; CDR3 protein: CSVDLLSYNEQFF; CDR3 DNA: TGCAGCGTTGATCTTCTCAGTTACAATGAGCAGTTCTTC
clone size: -; V gene: TRBV28; D gene: -; J gene: TRBJ1-3; CDR3 protein: CASSLYENTIYF; CDR3 DNA: TGTGCCAGCAGTCTCTATGAAAACACCATATATTTT
clone size: -; V gene: TRBV14; D gene: -; J gene: TRBJ1-6; CDR3 protein: CASSQVRGRGYNSPLHF; CDR3 DNA: TGTGCCAGCAGCCAAGTGAGGGGCAGGGGCTATAATTCACCCCTCCACTTT
clone size: few; V gene: TRBV6-5; D gene: -; J gene: TRBJ2-7; CDR3 protein: CASSPHYEQYF; CDR3 DNA: TGTGCCAGCAGTCCCCACTACGAGCAGTACTTC
clone size: once; V gene: TRBV9; D gene: TRBD2; J gene: TRBJ2-1; CDR3 protein: CASSVQAGGGYNEQFF; CDR3 DNA: TGTGCCAGCAGCGTACAGGCGGGAGGGGGATACAATGAGCAGTTCTTC
clone size: -; V gene: TRBV27; D gene: -; J gene: TRBJ2-1; CDR3 protein: CASSLEEGRFFHEQFF; CDR3 DNA: TGTGCCAGCAGTTTAGAGGAGGGCCGTTTTTTCCATGAGCAGTTCTTC
clone size: -; V gene: TRBV6-6; D gene: TRBD2; J gene: TRBJ2-1; CDR3 protein: CASSYTKRGSNNEQFF; CDR3 DNA: TGTGCCAGCAGTTACACAAAGCGGGGTTCAAACAATGAGCAGTTCTTC
clone size: -; V gene: TRBV19; D gene: TRBD1; J gene: TRBJ1-4; CDR3 protein: CASSVQGGMEKLFF; CDR3 DNA: TGTGCCAGTAGTGTACAGGGGGGGATGGAAAAACTGTTTTTT
clone size: -; V gene: TRBV5-1; D gene: -; J gene: TRBJ1-5; CDR3 protein: CASSLGTANQPQHF; CDR3 DNA: TGCGCCAGCAGCTTGGGGACAGCTAATCAGCCCCAGCATTTT
clone size: -; V gene: TRBV29-1; D gene: TRBD2; J gene: TRBJ2-2; CDR3 protein: CSVLTSGRASGELFF; CDR3 DNA: TGCAGCGTTTTAACGAGCGGGAGGGCATCCGGGGAGCTGTTTTTT
clone size: -; V gene: TRBV28; D gene: TRBD1; J gene: TRBJ1-5; CDR3 protein: CASRRQGSGNQPQHF; CDR3 DNA: TGTGCCAGCAGGAGACAGGGGTCGGGCAATCAGCCCCAGCATTTT
clone size: few; V gene: TRBV28; D gene: -; J gene: TRBJ1-6; CDR3 protein: CASSRDSPLHF; CDR3 DNA: TGTGCCAGCAGTCGCGATTCACCCCTCCACTTT
clone size: -; V gene: TRBV18; D gene: -; J gene: TRBJ1-5; CDR3 protein: CASSLTSGGGSNQPQHF; CDR3 DNA: TGTGCCAGCTCACTGACAAGCGGCGGAGGATCAAATCAGCCCCAGCATTTT